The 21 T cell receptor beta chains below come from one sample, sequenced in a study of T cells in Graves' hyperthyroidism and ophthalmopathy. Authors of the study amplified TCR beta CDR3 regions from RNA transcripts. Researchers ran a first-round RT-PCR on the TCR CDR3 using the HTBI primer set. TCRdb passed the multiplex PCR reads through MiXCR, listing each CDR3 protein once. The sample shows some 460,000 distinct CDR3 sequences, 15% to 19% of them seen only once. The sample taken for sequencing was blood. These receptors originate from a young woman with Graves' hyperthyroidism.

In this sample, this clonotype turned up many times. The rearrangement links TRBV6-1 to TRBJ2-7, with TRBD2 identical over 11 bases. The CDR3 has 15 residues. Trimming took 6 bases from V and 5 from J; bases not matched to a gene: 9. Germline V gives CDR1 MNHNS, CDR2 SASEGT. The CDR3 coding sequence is TGTGCCAGCAGCTTAGCGGGGGGGCCGGAAAACGAGCAGTACTTC. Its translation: CASSLAGGPENEQYF.

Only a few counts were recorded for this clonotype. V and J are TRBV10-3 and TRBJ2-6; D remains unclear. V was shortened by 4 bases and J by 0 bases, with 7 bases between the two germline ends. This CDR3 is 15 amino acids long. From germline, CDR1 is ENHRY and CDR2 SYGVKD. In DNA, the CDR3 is TGTGCCATCAGTGTTGGTTCCTCTGGGGCCAACGTCCTGACTTTC. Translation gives CAISVGSSGANVLTF.

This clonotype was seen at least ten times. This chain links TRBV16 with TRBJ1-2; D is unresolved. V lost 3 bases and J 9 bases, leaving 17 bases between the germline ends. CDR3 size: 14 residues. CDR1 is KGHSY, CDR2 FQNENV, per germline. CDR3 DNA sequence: TGTGCCAGCAGCCAGTCGACGGCCCCGAATAGCTACACCTTC. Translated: CASSQSTAPNSYTF.

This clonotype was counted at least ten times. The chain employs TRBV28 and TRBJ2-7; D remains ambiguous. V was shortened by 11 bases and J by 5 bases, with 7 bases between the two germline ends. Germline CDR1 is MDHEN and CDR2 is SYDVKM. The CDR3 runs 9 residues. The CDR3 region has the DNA TGTGCCCCCATTCACGAGCAGTACTTC. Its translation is CAPIHEQYF.

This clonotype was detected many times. CDR3 coding DNA: TGTGCTAGTGGTTTAGCGGGGGGGACTGAAGCTTTCTTT. Translation gives CASGLAGGTEAFF. The genes are TRBV12-5 and TRBJ1-1; D is perhaps TRBD1 (5 bases). Trimming left V 3 bases short and J 5 bases short, with 10 bases between. The CDR3 spans 13 residues. Germline V gene data show CDR1 as LGHNT and CDR2 as FRNRAP.

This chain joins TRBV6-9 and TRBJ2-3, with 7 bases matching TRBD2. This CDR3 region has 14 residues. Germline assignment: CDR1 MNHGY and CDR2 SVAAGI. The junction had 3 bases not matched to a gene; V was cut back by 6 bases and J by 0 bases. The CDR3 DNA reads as TGTGCCAGCAGAAGAGCGGGGAGCACAGATACGCAGTATTTT. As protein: CASRRAGSTDTQYF.

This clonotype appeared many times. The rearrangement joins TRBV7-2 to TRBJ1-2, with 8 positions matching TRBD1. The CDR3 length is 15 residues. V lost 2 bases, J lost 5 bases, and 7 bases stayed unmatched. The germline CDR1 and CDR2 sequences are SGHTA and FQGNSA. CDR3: CASSLSITGGYGYTF. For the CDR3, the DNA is TGTGCCAGCAGCTTATCCATAACAGGGGGATATGGCTACACCTTC.

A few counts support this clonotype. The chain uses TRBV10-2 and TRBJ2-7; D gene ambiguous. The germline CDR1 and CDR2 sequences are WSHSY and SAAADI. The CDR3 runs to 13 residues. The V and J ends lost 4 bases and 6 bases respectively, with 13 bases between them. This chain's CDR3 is CASSVFRESEQYF. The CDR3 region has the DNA TGCGCCAGCAGTGTCTTCAGAGAGAGCGAGCAGTACTTC.

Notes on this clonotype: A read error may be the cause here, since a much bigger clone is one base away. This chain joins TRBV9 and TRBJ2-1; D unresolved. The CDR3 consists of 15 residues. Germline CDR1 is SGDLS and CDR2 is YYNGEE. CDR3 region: CVSSVDGTPYNEQFF. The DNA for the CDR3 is TGTGTCAGCAGCGTAGATGGAACGCCCTACAATGAGCAGTTCTTC.

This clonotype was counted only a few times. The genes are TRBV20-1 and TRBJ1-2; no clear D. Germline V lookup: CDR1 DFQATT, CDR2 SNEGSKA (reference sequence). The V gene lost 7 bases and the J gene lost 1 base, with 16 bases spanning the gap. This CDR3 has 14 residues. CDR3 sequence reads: CSVARGEGNYGYTF. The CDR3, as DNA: TGCAGTGTTGCTAGAGGCGAGGGTAACTATGGCTACACCTTC.

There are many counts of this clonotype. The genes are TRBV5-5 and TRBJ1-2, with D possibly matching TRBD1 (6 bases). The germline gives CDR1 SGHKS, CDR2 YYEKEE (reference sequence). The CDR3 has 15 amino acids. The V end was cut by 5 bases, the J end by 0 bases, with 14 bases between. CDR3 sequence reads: CASRPDGGSNYGYTF. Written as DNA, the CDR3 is TGTGCCAGCAGACCCGACGGGGGCTCTAACTATGGCTACACCTTC.

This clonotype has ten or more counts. The CDR3 region has the DNA TGTGCCAGCAGTTTAGTGTGGGGGCGAGTCCGCGGCACCGGGGAGCTGTTTTTT. This codes for CASSLVWGRVRGTGELFF. The chain employs TRBV12-3 or TRBV12-4 and TRBJ2-2; perhaps TRBD1 as D (6 bases). The CDR3 is 18 amino acids. Trimming removed 1 base at V and 4 bases at J, with 19 bases between.

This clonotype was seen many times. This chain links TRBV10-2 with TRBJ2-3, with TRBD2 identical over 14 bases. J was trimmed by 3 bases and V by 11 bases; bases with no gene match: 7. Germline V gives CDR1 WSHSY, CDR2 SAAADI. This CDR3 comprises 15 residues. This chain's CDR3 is CAGGTSGSTTDTQYF. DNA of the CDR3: TGCGCCGGGGGGACTAGCGGGAGTACGACAGATACGCAGTATTTT.

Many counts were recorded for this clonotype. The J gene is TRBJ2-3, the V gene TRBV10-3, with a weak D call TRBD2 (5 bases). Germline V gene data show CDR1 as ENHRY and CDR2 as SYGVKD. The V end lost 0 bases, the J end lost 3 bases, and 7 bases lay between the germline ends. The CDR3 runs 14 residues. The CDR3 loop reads CAISESEVTDTQYF. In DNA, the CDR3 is TGTGCCATCAGTGAGTCGGAGGTGACAGATACGCAGTATTTT.

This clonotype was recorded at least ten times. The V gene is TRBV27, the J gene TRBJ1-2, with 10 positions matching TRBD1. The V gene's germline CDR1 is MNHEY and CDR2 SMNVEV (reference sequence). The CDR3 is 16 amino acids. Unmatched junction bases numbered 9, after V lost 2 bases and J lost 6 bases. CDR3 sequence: CASSLIRQGAGNGYTF. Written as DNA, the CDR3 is TGTGCCAGCAGTTTAATTCGACAGGGGGCAGGGAATGGCTACACCTTC.

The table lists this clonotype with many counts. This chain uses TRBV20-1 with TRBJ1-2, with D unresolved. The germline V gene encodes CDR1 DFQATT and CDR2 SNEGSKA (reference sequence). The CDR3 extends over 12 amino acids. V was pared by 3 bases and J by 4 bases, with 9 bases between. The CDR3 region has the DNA TGCAGTGCTAGGCGGGGTAGCTATGGCTACACCTTC. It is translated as CSARRGSYGYTF.

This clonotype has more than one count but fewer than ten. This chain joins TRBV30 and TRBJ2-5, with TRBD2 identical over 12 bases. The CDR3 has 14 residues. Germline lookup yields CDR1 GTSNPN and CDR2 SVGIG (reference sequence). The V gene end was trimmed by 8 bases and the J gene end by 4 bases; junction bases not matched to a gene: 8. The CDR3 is CALRLAGAGETQYF. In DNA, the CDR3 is TGTGCCCTCCGACTAGCGGGAGCTGGAGAGACCCAGTACTTC.

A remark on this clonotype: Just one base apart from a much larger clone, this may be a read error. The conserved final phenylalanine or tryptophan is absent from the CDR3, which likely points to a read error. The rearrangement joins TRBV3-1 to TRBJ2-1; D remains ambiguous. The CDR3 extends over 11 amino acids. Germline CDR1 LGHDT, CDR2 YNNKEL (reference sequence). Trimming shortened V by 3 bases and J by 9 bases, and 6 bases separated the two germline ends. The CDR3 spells CASSHGIEQFS. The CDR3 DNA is TGTGCCAGCAGCCATGGAATTGAGCAGTTCTCC.

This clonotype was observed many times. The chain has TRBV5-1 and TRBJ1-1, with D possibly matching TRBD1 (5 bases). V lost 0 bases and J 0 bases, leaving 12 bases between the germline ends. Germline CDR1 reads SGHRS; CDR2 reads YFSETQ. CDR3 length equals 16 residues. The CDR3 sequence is CASSLALVGLNTEAFF. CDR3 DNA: TGCGCCAGCAGCTTGGCCCTAGTGGGGCTGAACACTGAAGCTTTCTTT.

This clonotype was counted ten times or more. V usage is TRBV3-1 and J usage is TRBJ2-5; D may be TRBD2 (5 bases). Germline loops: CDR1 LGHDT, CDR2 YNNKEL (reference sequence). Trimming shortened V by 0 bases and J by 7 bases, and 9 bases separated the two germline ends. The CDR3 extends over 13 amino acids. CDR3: CASSQEDRGTQYF. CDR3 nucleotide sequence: TGTGCCAGCAGCCAAGAGGATCGGGGGACCCAGTACTTC.

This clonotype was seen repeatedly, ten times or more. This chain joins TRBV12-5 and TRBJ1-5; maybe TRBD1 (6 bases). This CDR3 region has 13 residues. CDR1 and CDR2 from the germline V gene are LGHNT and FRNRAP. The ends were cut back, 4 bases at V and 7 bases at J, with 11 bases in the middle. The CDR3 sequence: CASGSRGEQPQHF. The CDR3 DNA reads TGTGCTAGTGGTTCCAGGGGTGAGCAGCCCCAGCATTTT.